This TCR beta chain was sequenced for a study of a mutant IDH1 vaccine in newly diagnosed glioma (dated by TCRdb to about 2021). Study-level background: Eight vaccinations were administered to patients in weeks 1, 3, 5, 7, 11, 15, 19 and 23, corresponding to visits V03 through V10. In the chemotherapy-containing groups, vaccination started alongside temozolomide cycles, whereas in patients who had radiotherapy alone it started 4-6 weeks after radiotherapy. Of the roughly 31 treated patients, around 62% were male and around 40% were female, and the mean age was roughly 40 years. Prior to enrollment, patients had been given standard therapy consisting of radiotherapy alone, temozolomide alone, or radiochemotherapy with temozolomide, with the combination given to most patients. Peripheral blood was drawn at six visits: V03 (baseline), V05, V07, V10, V12 and V13. Longitudinal TCRB deep sequencing was done for some 25 treated patients, wherever samples were available for exploratory analyses. Overall results and qualifications from the work: Across multiple MHC alleles, vaccine-induced immune responses were seen in around 93% of patients. Pseudoprogression seemed to be unrelated to changes in the top peripheral T cell clonotypes found by TCRB sequencing. The authors stated that sample limitations prevented analyses of patient blood samples from being reproduced. PBMC samples for TCRB deep sequencing were selected based on availability.

Spanning cysteine to phenylalanine, the CDR3 consists of 13 amino acids. Only the CDR3 portion is preserved as DNA: 39 bases, with reading frame beginning at the first base. The V and J ends are trimmed by 8 bases and 8 bases, leaving 18 bases between them. The germline V gene provides CDR1 MNHNS and CDR2 SASEGT. Comment on this clone: No antigen is known for it. No base quality values were provided; no much bigger clone lies one nucleotide off.

The time point tag for this specimen amounts to: week 11, during vaccination. Each vaccine dose, consisting of 300 ug of a 20-mer mutant IDH1 peptide in Montanide, was administered subcutaneously with topical imiquimod. The donors had newly diagnosed IDH1-mutant astrocytomas of WHO grade 3 or 4 that showed loss of nuclear ATRX. The samples were drawn from NOA16, a multicentre, single-arm, open-label phase I trial in Germany that tested a mutant IDH1 peptide vaccine in humans for the first time. Genomic DNA for TCRB sequencing was extracted from EDTA blood using the DNeasy Blood and Tissue Kit. The library relied on the immunoSEQ multiplex PCR assay. The hsTCRB Kit was used according to the manufacturer's protocol to amplify rearranged TCR beta chain sequences. TCRB libraries were sequenced on an Illumina MiSeq. Regarding the original processing steps: The proprietary platform of the kit vendor was used for demultiplexing, trimming and gene mapping. Here the immuneACCESS table is served through TCRdb, limited to in-frame sequences with V and J called. Missing clones are a known gap in these copies; in checked studies unresolved V genes cover under half, and the rest lacks a known reason. V and J calls and clone size are copied from that table; D and trimming were computed from the DNA. The sample table contains around 57,000 clones; only one count was recorded for approximately 91% of them. The ten largest clones take up roughly 1.9% of the sample.

The chain is assembled from TRBV6-1 and TRBJ1-2; TRBD1 is perhaps the D gene, given 6 matching bases. This clonotype was sampled from a man in his forties or fifties with glioma. Sequenced material: PBMCs, taken from a glioma patient whose treatment included an IDH1 peptide vaccine. CDR3 region: CASSGTLNLGYTF. The DNA sequence reads TGTGCCAGCTCCGGGACATTAAATTTGGGCTACACCTTC.